Following are 12 T cell receptor beta chains from one sample sequenced in a study of OX40 agonist ivuxolimab in advanced cancers. TCRdb's table, derived via immunoSEQ multiplex PCR, lists solely in-frame clones and lacks some. The sample shows more than 45,000 clones, around 86% of them seen only once. The sample was CD4+ or CD8+ T cells sorted from blood, taken in a trial of the OX40 agonist ivuxolimab. Receptor source: an adult with an advanced solid tumor such as melanoma, head and neck, liver or kidney cancer.

This chain joins TRBV18 and TRBJ2-2, with 7 bases matching TRBD1. With V trimmed by 1 base and J by 2 bases, 4 bases remained unmatched. Germline V gives CDR1 KGHSH, CDR2 LQKENI. The CDR3 spans 16 residues. The CDR3 spells CASSPQGALNTGELFF. The CDR3 nucleotides read TGTGCCAGCTCACCACAGGGGGCCCTCAACACCGGGGAGCTGTTTTTT.

The chain uses TRBV11-2 and TRBJ2-1; 9 bases match TRBD1. Germline values: CDR1 SGHAT, CDR2 FQNNGV. V shed 1 base and J 7 bases; nucleotides not matched to a gene: 14. The length of the CDR3 is 18 residues. CDR3 region: CASSLGVQGQGIVNEQFF. CDR3 coding DNA: TGTGCCAGCAGCTTAGGGGTTCAGGGACAGGGTATTGTAAATGAGCAGTTCTTC.

The V call is TRBV6-1, the J call TRBJ2-1, with 12 bases fitting TRBD2. Germline CDR1 is MNHNS and CDR2 is SASEGT. V shed 3 bases and J 8 bases; nucleotides not matched to a gene: 14. This CDR3 spans 18 amino acids. As DNA, the CDR3 is TGTGCCAGCAGTGATAGACTAGGACTAGCGGGAAGAGTGGATGAGCAGTTCTTC. This encodes CASSDRLGLAGRVDEQFF.

The chain joins TRBV18 to TRBJ1-3, with a possible D match to TRBD1 (5 bases). CDR1 and CDR2 (germline): KGHSH, LQKENI. V dropped 3 bases and J dropped 2 bases, with 14 bases sitting between them. This CDR3 has 16 residues. The CDR3 is CASSPPSRAPGNTIYF. For the CDR3, the DNA is TGTGCCAGCTCACCCCCAAGCAGGGCCCCTGGAAACACCATATATTTT.

The V gene is TRBV5-1, the J gene TRBJ1-5, with D possibly matching TRBD1 (5 bases). The V gene's germline CDR1 is SGHRS and CDR2 YFSETQ. The CDR3 length is 14 residues. Trimming cost V 0 bases and J 3 bases, with 7 bases left between them. The CDR3 loop is CASSLGGFNQPQHF. The CDR3 DNA reads as TGCGCCAGCAGCTTGGGGGGGTTCAATCAGCCCCAGCATTTT.

The genes are TRBV7-9 and TRBJ2-2; 12 nucleotides align to TRBD1. This CDR3 comprises 17 residues. The trim removed 3 bases at V and 3 bases at J, leaving 5 bases unmatched. Germline V gene data show CDR1 as SEHNR and CDR2 as FQNEAQ (reference sequence). The chain's CDR3 is CASSFGTGGWYTGELFF. The CDR3 nucleotides are TGTGCCAGCAGCTTCGGGACAGGGGGCTGGTACACCGGGGAGCTGTTTTTT.

The CDR3 loop reads CASRSGDRGIADTQYF. The CDR3, as DNA: TGTGCCAGCAGGTCGGGGGACAGGGGTATCGCAGATACGCAGTATTTT. V usage is TRBV2 and J usage is TRBJ2-3, with 10 bases identical to TRBD1. The CDR3 length is 16 residues. V was clipped by 6 bases and J by 4 bases; unmatched bases: 10. Germline V gives CDR1 SNHLY, CDR2 FYNNEI.

V gene TRBV2 combines with J gene TRBJ1-1, with 9 bases that match TRBD1. This CDR3 is 14 amino acids long. The V gene end was trimmed by 11 bases and the J gene end by 1 base; junction bases not matched to a gene: 8. The germline CDR1 and CDR2 sequences are SNHLY and FYNNEI. CDR3 sequence: CAAPAGQGNTEAFF. CDR3 nucleotide sequence: TGTGCCGCTCCAGCGGGACAGGGGAACACTGAAGCTTTCTTT.

This clone was seen once. The chain joins TRBV5-1 to TRBJ2-2, with TRBD1 matching 8 bases. This CDR3 has 15 residues. Germline-derived CDR1 and CDR2 are SGHRS and YFSETQ. J was trimmed by 1 base and V by 2 bases; bases with no gene match: 1. The CDR3 loop reads CASSLQGENTGELFF. In DNA, the CDR3 is TGCGCCAGCAGCTTACAGGGGGAGAACACCGGGGAGCTGTTTTTT. Filled out from reference TRBV5-1 and TRBJ2-2, the complete variable domain reads KAGVTQTPRYLIKTRGQQVTLSCSPISGHRSVSWYQQTPGQGLQFLFEYFSETQRNKGNFPGRFSGRQFSNSRSEMNVSTLELGDSALYLCASSLQGENTGELFFGEGSRLTVL.

The genes are TRBV9 and TRBJ2-1; TRBD2 agrees at 15 bases. Trimming at V came to 3 bases and at J to 9 bases, leaving 10 bases not matched to a gene. Germline V gives CDR1 SGDLS, CDR2 YYNGEE. CDR3 size: 17 residues. CDR3 nucleotide sequence: TGTGCCAGCAGCGCCACTGGGACTAGCGGGGGGATTGGTGAGCAGTTCTTC. Amino acids: CASSATGTSGGIGEQFF.

This rearrangement joins TRBV6-1 to TRBJ1-3; D remains ambiguous. The germline V gene encodes CDR1 MNHNS and CDR2 SASEGT. The CDR3 is made up of 10 amino acids. V lost 6 bases, J lost 6 bases, and 3 bases lay in between. CDR3 amino acids: CASRVNTIYF. The CDR3 nucleotides read TGTGCCAGCAGGGTAAACACCATATATTTT.

This rearrangement joins TRBV25-1 to TRBJ2-3; D gene unclear. The germline CDR1 and CDR2 sequences are MGHDK and SYGVNS. Trimming left V 3 bases short and J 1 base short, with 14 bases between. The CDR3 spans 16 residues. CDR3 amino acids: CASSDQSAVGTDTQYF. CDR3 bases: TGTGCCAGCAGTGATCAGTCCGCGGTCGGCACAGATACGCAGTATTTT.